Listed here are 24 T cell receptor beta chains from one sample, sequenced in a study of cytomegalovirus exposure and HLA in healthy donors. In the PCR, 60 Vbeta and 13 Jbeta primers were used. TCRdb's table, derived via immunoSEQ multiplex PCR, lists solely in-frame clones and lacks some. The sample contains 100,000 to 120,000 clones, around 15% of which appear only once. Sequencing was performed on PBMCs. These receptors came from a female donor in good health and CMV-seronegative.

The CDR3, as DNA: TGCGCCAGCAGCTTAGGAACGGGGGGAAGCACAGATACGCAGTATTTT. Translation: CASSLGTGGSTDTQYF. The chain has TRBV5-1 and TRBJ2-3; 7 bases are a match to TRBD2. Germline V lookup: CDR1 SGHRS, CDR2 YFSETQ. CDR3 size: 16 residues. Trimming took 2 bases from V and 0 from J; bases not matched to a gene: 6. Variable domain in full (rest from reference TRBV5-1 and TRBJ2-3): KAGVTQTPRYLIKTRGQQVTLSCSPISGHRSVSWYQQTPGQGLQFLFEYFSETQRNKGNFPGRFSGRQFSNSRSEMNVSTLELGDSALYLCASSLGTGGSTDTQYFGPGTRLTVL.

This clone was counted a few times. The genes are TRBV5-1 and TRBJ2-3; 7 bases are a match to TRBD2. The CDR3 loop spans 16 amino acids. The germline CDR1 and CDR2 sequences are SGHRS and YFSETQ. Unmatched junction bases numbered 5, after V lost 1 base and J lost 0 bases. The CDR3 sequence: CASSLRREASTDTQYF. The CDR3 DNA sequence: TGCGCCAGCAGCTTGCGCCGGGAGGCTAGCACAGATACGCAGTATTTT.

This clone showed up just a few times. V usage is TRBV6-5 and J usage is TRBJ2-3; weak D call: TRBD2 (6 bases). V lost 1 base and J lost 1, with 6 bases in between. Germline CDR1 is MNHEY and CDR2 is SVGAGI. The CDR3 is made up of 14 amino acids. The CDR3 nucleotides read TGTGCCAGCAGTTACTGGAGGGGCACAGATACGCAGTATTTT. This codes for CASSYWRGTDTQYF.

This clone was seen a handful of times. The rearrangement uses TRBV13 and TRBJ2-1; 7 bases map to TRBD2. Germline V gene sequence: CDR1 PRHDT, CDR2 FYEKMQ (reference sequence). This CDR3 is 17 amino acids long. After removal of 5 bases from V and 3 bases from J, the junction contained 13 bases not matched to a gene. The CDR3 sequence: CASSNTWGGGRYNEQFF. The CDR3 DNA reads as TGTGCCAGCAGCAACACCTGGGGCGGGGGACGCTACAATGAGCAGTTCTTC.

This clone was observed a single time. The chain uses TRBV7-3 and TRBJ2-5; 9 nucleotides align to TRBD2. Germline trimming cut 4 bases from V and 2 bases from J; bases unmatched to any gene: 20. Per the germline V gene, CDR1 is SGHTA and CDR2 is FQGTGA. This CDR3 is 20 amino acids long. CDR3 DNA sequence: TGTGCCAGCAGCTCCCGGGGCGGGGATAGCGGGAGTGAGCTTCAAGAGACCCAGTACTTC. It is translated as CASSSRGGDSGSELQETQYF. Together with reference TRBV7-3 and TRBJ2-5, the CDR3 gives the full variable domain: GAGVSQTPSNKVTEKGKYVELRCDPISGHTALYWYRQSLGQGPEFLIYFQGTGAADDSGLPNDRFFAVRPEGSVSTLKIQRTERGDSAVYLCASSSRGGDSGSELQETQYFGPGTRLLVL.

As DNA, the CDR3 is TGTGCCAGCAGCTTAGGGACTAGCGGGAGCTACAATGAGCAGTTCTTC. This gives the protein CASSLGTSGSYNEQFF. V and J are TRBV11-2 and TRBJ2-1; TRBD2 aligns across 13 bases. The CDR3 contains 16 residues. Trimming cost V 1 base and J 3 bases; bases outside gene matches: 0. Germline CDR1 SGHAT, CDR2 FQNNGV.

The V gene is TRBV28, the J gene TRBJ2-4; maybe TRBD2 (6 bases). The CDR3 consists of 14 residues. V lost 8 bases, J lost 4 bases, and 15 bases lay in between. Germline V gene data show CDR1 as MDHEN and CDR2 as SYDVKM. The CDR3 DNA follows: TGTGCCAGCCAGACTAGGGGTGGGAAAAACATTCAGTACTTC. Translated: CASQTRGGKNIQYF.

This clone was picked up a small number of times. This chain connects TRBV6-6 to TRBJ2-3; TRBD1 is a possible D gene (7 bases). The V end was cut by 7 bases, the J end by 1 base, with 15 bases between. There are 15 residues in the CDR3. In germline, CDR1 is MNHNY, CDR2 SVGAGI (reference sequence). Written as DNA, the CDR3 is TGTGCCAGCATCAGAGGGGGCGGGGGCACAGATACGCAGTATTTT. Translation gives CASIRGGGGTDTQYF.

This clone came up a few times. The chain recombines TRBV18 with TRBJ1-1, with D perhaps matching TRBD1 (5 bases). Germline assignment: CDR1 KGHSH and CDR2 LQKENI. V lost 4 bases, J lost 1 base, and 10 bases lay in between. The CDR3 runs 14 residues. In nucleotides, the CDR3 is TGTGCCAGCTCACAAAGGGGCTCGAACACTGAAGCTTTCTTT. This encodes CASSQRGSNTEAFF.

This clone occurred a few times. V gene TRBV4-1 combines with J gene TRBJ2-3; 7 bases match TRBD2. Germline CDR1 and CDR2: MGHRA and YSYEKL. The CDR3 loop spans 17 amino acids. With V trimmed by 1 base and J by 4 bases, 11 bases remained unmatched. The chain's CDR3 is CASSQGLGLVGADTQYF. The CDR3 DNA sequence: TGCGCCAGCAGCCAAGGCCTTGGACTAGTCGGGGCAGATACGCAGTATTTT.

The chain carries TRBV7-2 and TRBJ2-7, with a weak D call TRBD2 (6 bases). V lost 2 bases and J lost 7, with 9 bases in between. Germline CDR1 SGHTA, CDR2 FQGNSA. The CDR3 is 12 residues long. CDR3 in amino acids: CASSLHGTEQYF. The DNA for the CDR3 is TGTGCCAGCAGCTTACACGGGACTGAGCAGTACTTC.

This chain connects TRBV28 to TRBJ2-7; 7 bases are a match to TRBD2. The CDR3 extends over 15 amino acids. After removal of 6 bases from V and 1 base from J, the junction contained 9 bases not matched to a gene. Germline values: CDR1 MDHEN, CDR2 SYDVKM. The CDR3 nucleotides read TGTGCCAGCAGCTCGGGGAGCGGGGATTCCTACGAGCAGTACTTC. Translating it yields CASSSGSGDSYEQYF.

The rearrangement uses TRBV19 and TRBJ2-3, with D possibly matching TRBD2 (5 bases). From germline, CDR1 is LNHDA and CDR2 SQIVND (reference sequence). The CDR3 is made up of 15 amino acids. Trimming removed 4 bases at V and 5 bases at J, with 16 bases between. Here the CDR3 reads CASSTAVSPQDTQYF. In nucleotides, the CDR3 is TGTGCCAGTAGTACAGCGGTATCCCCCCAAGATACGCAGTATTTT. Full variable domain (rest looked up from reference TRBV19 and TRBJ2-3): DGGITQSPKYLFRKEGQNVTLSCEQNLNHDAMYWYRQDPGQGLRLIYYSQIVNDFQKGDIAEGYSVSREKKESFPLTVTSAQKNPTAFYLCASSTAVSPQDTQYFGPGTRLTVL.

This clone was counted between two and nine times. The genes are TRBV30 and TRBJ1-3; D perhaps matches TRBD1 (5 bases). Trimming took off 4 bases at V and 2 bases at J, with 15 bases between the two ends. This CDR3 comprises 15 residues. The germline V gene has CDR1 GTSNPN and CDR2 SVGIG (reference sequence). The CDR3 is CAWTTPAGPGNTIYF. CDR3 sequence (DNA): TGTGCCTGGACCACGCCGGCGGGGCCTGGAAACACCATATATTTT. The entire variable domain, with the rest obtained from reference TRBV30 and TRBJ1-3, is as follows: SQTIHQWPATLVQPVGSPLSLECTVEGTSNPNLYWYRQAAGRGLQLLFYSVGIGQISSEVPQNLSASRPQDRQFILSSKKLLLSDSGFYLCAWTTPAGPGNTIYFGEGSWLTVV.

This clone was observed a few times. J is TRBJ2-4 and V is TRBV29-1; D may be TRBD1 (6 bases). CDR3 size: 16 residues. V shed 5 bases and J shed 0 bases, with 17 bases lying between them. From germline, CDR1 is SQVTM and CDR2 ANQGSEA. The CDR3 coding sequence is TGCAGCGTTCAGGGGACGGAAGACCTAGCCAAAAACATTCAGTACTTC. Translating gives CSVQGTEDLAKNIQYF. The complete variable domain, with remaining parts taken from reference TRBV29-1 and TRBJ2-4, reads SAVISQKPSRDICQRGTSLTIQCQVDSQVTMMFWYRQQPGQSLTLIATANQGSEATYESGFVIDKFPISRPNLTFSTLTVSNMSPEDSSIYLCSVQGTEDLAKNIQYFGAGTRLSVL.

This clone has a handful of counts. The V call is TRBV5-6, the J call TRBJ2-1, with D hard to call. This CDR3 comprises 14 residues. Trimming shortened V by 4 bases and J by 7 bases, and 15 bases separated the two germline ends. From germline, CDR1 is SGHDT and CDR2 YYEEEE. The CDR3 loop is CASSPWALVNEQFF. As DNA, the CDR3 is TGTGCCAGCAGCCCGTGGGCCTTAGTAAATGAGCAGTTCTTC.

The V and J genes are TRBV4-3 and TRBJ1-6; D unclear. Trimming stripped 0 bases from V and 6 bases from J, with 3 bases between. Germline CDR1 LGHNA, CDR2 YSLEER. The CDR3 has 13 amino acids. CDR3 sequence reads: CASSQDSNSPLHF. DNA of the CDR3: TGCGCCAGCAGCCAAGACAGTAATTCACCCCTCCACTTT.

The gene calls are TRBV18 and TRBJ2-3, with 7 nucleotides matching TRBD2. J gave up 3 bases and V 5 bases, and 5 bases lay outside the gene matches. CDR3 length: 14 amino acids. The germline V gene has CDR1 KGHSH and CDR2 LQKENI. In nucleotides, the CDR3 is TGTGCCAGCTCATCTCAGGGAGGGACAGATACGCAGTATTTT. Encoded protein: CASSSQGGTDTQYF. The full variable domain, its missing parts supplied by reference TRBV18 and TRBJ2-3, is NAGVMQNPRHLVRRRGQEARLRCSPMKGHSHVYWYRQLPEEGLKFMVYLQKENIIDESGMPKERFSAEFPKEGPSILRIQQVVRGDSAAYFCASSSQGGTDTQYFGPGTRLTVL.

The chain joins TRBV11-3 to TRBJ2-2; 8 bases are shared with TRBD2. The V segment lost 5 bases and the J segment 6 bases; nucleotides outside the gene matches: 2. This CDR3 is built from 13 residues. Per germline, CDR1 SGHNT and CDR2 YENEEA. CDR3 in amino acids: CASSMTSAGELFF. The DNA for the CDR3 is TGTGCCAGCAGCATGACTAGCGCCGGGGAGCTGTTTTTT.

This clone has more than one count but fewer than ten. V gene TRBV14 combines with J gene TRBJ2-1; 14 positions agree with TRBD2. Germline V gene sequence: CDR1 SGHDN, CDR2 FVKESK. The CDR3 covers 14 residues. Trimming cost V 6 bases and J 8 bases; bases outside gene matches: 3. The CDR3 bases are TGTGCCAGCAGACCGGGACTAGCGGGAGATGAGCAGTTCTTC. This gives the protein CASRPGLAGDEQFF.

This chain joins TRBV15 and TRBJ2-7; D may be TRBD1 (7 bases). The CDR3 sequence is 16 residues long. CDR1 and CDR2 (germline): LNHNV, YYDKDF (reference sequence). V gave up 3 bases and J gave up 1 base, with 16 bases separating them. The CDR3 DNA is TGTGCCACCAGCAGGGTCGGCGCAGGGGGGTCCTACGAGCAGTACTTC. This encodes CATSRVGAGGSYEQYF. Full variable domain (outside the CDR3, taken from reference TRBV15 and TRBJ2-7): DAMVIQNPRYQVTQFGKPVTLSCSQTLNHNVMYWYQQKSSQAPKLLFHYYDKDFNNEADTPDNFQSRRPNTSFCFLDIRSPGLGDTAMYLCATSRVGAGGSYEQYFGPGTRLTVT.

In its sample, this clone was seen a few times. The V call is TRBV20-1, the J call TRBJ1-1; perhaps TRBD1 as D (6 bases). The CDR3 runs 10 residues. Trimming cost V 4 bases and J 10 bases, with 10 bases left between them. Germline CDR1 is DFQATT and CDR2 is SNEGSKA (reference sequence). CDR3 nucleotide sequence: TGCAGTGCTACTTCAGGGGCAGCTTTCTTT. This sequence encodes CSATSGAAFF.

The chain recombines TRBV4-2 with TRBJ2-6; 8 nucleotides line up with TRBD1. The CDR3 length is 20 residues. The V gene's germline CDR1 is LGHNA and CDR2 YNFKEQ. V lost 0 bases and J lost 1; bases outside the gene matches: 11. CDR3 DNA: TGTGCCAGCAGCCAAGAACGGGGGAATAACAGGGGGTCTGGGGCCAACGTCCTGACTTTC. The encoded protein is CASSQERGNNRGSGANVLTF.

This clone showed up just a few times. The rearrangement uses TRBV19 and TRBJ2-3; D is possibly TRBD2 (7 bases). Trimming stripped 4 bases from V and 3 bases from J, with 14 bases between. The CDR3 runs 15 residues. The germline V gene encodes CDR1 LNHDA and CDR2 SQIVND (reference sequence). CDR3 coding DNA: TGTGCCAGTAGTAAAGGGGGGGCTAGGACAGATACGCAGTATTTT. It encodes CASSKGGARTDTQYF.